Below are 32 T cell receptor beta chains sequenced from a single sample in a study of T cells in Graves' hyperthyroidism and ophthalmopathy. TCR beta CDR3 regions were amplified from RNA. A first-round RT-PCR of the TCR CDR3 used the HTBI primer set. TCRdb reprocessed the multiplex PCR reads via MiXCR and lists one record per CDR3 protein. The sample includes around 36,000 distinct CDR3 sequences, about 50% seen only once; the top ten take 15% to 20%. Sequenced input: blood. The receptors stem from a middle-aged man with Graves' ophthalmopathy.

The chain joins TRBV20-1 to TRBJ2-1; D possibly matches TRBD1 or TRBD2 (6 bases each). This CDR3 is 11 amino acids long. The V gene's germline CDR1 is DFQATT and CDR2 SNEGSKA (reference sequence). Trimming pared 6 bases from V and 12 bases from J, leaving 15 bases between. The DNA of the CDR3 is TGCAGTGCCCAGGGGTGGCGGGGGCAGTTCTTC. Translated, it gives CSAQGWRGQFF.

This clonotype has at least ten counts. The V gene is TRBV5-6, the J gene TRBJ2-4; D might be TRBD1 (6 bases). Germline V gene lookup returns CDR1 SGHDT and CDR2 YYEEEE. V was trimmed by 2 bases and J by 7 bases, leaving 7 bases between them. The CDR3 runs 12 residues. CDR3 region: CASSFGQNIQYF. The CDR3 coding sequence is TGTGCCAGCAGCTTCGGACAGAACATTCAGTACTTC.

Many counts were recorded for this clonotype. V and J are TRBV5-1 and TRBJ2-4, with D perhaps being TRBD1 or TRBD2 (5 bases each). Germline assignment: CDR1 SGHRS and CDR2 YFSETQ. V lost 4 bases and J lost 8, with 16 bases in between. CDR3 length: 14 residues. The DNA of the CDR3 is TGCGCCAGCAGCATAGGGACCCCGACGGACATTCAGTACTTC. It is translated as CASSIGTPTDIQYF.

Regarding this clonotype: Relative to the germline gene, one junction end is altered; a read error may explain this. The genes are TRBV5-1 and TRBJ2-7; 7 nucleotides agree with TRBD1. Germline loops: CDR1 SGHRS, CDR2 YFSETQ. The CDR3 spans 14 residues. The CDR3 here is CVSSSAQGAYEQYF. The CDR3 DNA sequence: TGCGTCAGCAGCTCGGCCCAGGGGGCCTACGAGCAGTACTTC.

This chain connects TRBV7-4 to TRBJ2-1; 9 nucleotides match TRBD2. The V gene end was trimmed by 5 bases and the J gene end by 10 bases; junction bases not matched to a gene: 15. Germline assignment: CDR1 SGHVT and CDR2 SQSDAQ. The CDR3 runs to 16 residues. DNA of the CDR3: TGTGCCAGCAGCGTTGCAAAGGCGGGGGGGCCACAGGAGCAGTTCTTC. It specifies CASSVAKAGGPQEQFF.

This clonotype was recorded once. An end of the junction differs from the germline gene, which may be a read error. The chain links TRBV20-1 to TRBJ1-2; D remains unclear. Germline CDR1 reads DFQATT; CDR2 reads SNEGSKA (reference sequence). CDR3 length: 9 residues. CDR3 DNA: TGCAGTGCTAGTAGGGCACCACACTTC. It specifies CSASRAPHF.

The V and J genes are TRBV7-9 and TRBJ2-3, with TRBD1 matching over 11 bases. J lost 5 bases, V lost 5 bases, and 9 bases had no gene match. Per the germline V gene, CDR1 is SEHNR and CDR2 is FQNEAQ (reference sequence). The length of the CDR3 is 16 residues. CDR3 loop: CASSNVDRGRGDTQYF. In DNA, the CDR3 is TGTGCCAGCAGCAACGTGGACAGGGGGCGCGGAGATACGCAGTATTTT.

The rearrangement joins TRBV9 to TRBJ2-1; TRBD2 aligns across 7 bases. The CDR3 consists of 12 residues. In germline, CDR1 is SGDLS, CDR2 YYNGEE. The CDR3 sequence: CRGGSAENEQFF. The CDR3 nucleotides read TGTCGGGGCGGGAGTGCTGAAAATGAGCAGTTCTTC.

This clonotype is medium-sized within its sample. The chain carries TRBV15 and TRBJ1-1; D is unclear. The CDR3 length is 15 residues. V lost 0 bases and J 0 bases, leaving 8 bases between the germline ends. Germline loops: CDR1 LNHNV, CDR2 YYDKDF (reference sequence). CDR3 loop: CATSRDGNMNTEAFF. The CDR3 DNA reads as TGTGCCACCAGCAGAGACGGAAACATGAACACTGAAGCTTTCTTT. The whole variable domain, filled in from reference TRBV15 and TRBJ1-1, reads DAMVIQNPRYQVTQFGKPVTLSCSQTLNHNVMYWYQQKSSQAPKLLFHYYDKDFNNEADTPDNFQSRRPNTSFCFLDIRSPGLGDTAMYLCATSRDGNMNTEAFFGQGTRLTVV.

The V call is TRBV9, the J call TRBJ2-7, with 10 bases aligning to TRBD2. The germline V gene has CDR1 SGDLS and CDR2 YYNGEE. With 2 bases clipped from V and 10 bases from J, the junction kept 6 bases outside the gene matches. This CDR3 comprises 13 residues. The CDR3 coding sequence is TGTGCCAGCAGCGTTGATGTAGCGGGAGGCCAGTACTTC. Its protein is CASSVDVAGGQYF.

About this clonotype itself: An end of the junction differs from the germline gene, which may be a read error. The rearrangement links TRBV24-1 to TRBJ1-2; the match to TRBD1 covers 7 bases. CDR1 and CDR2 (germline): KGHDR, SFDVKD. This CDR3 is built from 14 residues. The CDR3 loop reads CASSDSGDSSGYTF. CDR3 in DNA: TGTGCCAGCAGTGATTCGGGGGACAGCTCCGGCTACACCTTC.

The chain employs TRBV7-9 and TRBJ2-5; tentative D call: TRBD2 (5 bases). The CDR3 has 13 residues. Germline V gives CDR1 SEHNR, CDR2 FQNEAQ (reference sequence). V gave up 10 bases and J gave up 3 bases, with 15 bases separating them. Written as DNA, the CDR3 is TGTGCCACCGTCTCAGCGGAAGAAGAGACCCAGTACTTC. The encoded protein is CATVSAEEETQYF.

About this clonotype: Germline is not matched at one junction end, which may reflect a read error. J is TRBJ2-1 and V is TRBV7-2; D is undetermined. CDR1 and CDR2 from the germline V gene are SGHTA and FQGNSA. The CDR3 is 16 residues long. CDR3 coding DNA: TGTGCCAGCAGATCCCCGGGTCCCGCCTTATACAATGAGCAATTCTTC. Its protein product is CASRSPGPALYNEQFF.

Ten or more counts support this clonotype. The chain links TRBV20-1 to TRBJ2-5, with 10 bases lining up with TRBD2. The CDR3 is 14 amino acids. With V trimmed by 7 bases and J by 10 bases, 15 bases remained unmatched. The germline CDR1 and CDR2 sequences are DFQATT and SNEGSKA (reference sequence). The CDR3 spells CSVQGRTSGAGQYF. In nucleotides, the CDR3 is TGCAGTGTCCAAGGGCGGACTAGCGGCGCGGGCCAGTACTTC.

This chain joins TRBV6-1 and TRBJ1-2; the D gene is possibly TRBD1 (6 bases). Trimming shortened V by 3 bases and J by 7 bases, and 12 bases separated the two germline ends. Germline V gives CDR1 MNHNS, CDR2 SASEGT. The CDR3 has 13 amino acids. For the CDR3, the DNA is TGTGCCAGCAGTGAGGACCGGGGGCTTGGCTACACCTTC. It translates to CASSEDRGLGYTF.

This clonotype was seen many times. CDR3: CASSVGSRGPPGSQHF. The CDR3, as DNA: TGTGCCAGCAGCGTAGGGTCCAGGGGGCCTCCGGGGTCCCAGCATTTT. V gene TRBV9 combines with J gene TRBJ1-5; 8 bases align to TRBD1. The germline gives CDR1 SGDLS, CDR2 YYNGEE. This CDR3 is built from 16 residues. V shed 0 bases and J 11 bases; nucleotides not matched to a gene: 13.

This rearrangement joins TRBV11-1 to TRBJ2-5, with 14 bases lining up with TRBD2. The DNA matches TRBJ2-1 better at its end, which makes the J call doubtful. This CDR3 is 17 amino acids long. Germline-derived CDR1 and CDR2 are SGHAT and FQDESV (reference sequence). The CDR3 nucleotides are TGTGCCAGCACCATTGATGGACTAGCGGGAGGCTTCGATGAGCAGTTCTTC. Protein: CASTIDGLAGGFDEQFF.

The CDR3 is CASSQGPWVNEQFF. CDR3 coding DNA: TGCGCCAGCAGCCAGGGACCATGGGTAAATGAGCAGTTCTTC. This chain uses TRBV5-1 with TRBJ2-1, with D perhaps matching TRBD1 or TRBD2 (5 bases each). Germline assignment: CDR1 SGHRS and CDR2 YFSETQ. V was shortened by 4 bases and J by 7 bases, with 15 bases between the two germline ends. This CDR3 spans 14 amino acids. Full variable domain (outside the CDR3, taken from reference TRBV5-1 and TRBJ2-1): KAGVTQTPRYLIKTRGQQVTLSCSPISGHRSVSWYQQTPGQGLQFLFEYFSETQRNKGNFPGRFSGRQFSNSRSEMNVSTLELGDSALYLCASSQGPWVNEQFFGPGTRLTVL.

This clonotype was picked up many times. For the CDR3, the DNA is TGTGCCAGCAGCTCCTCAGGGGGCGCAGGCGAGCAGTACTTC. Amino acids: CASSSSGGAGEQYF. The chain employs TRBV7-3 and TRBJ2-7; 8 bases are shared with TRBD1. CDR1 is SGHTA, CDR2 FQGTGA, per germline. CDR3 length equals 14 residues. V lost 4 bases to trimming and J lost 6 bases; unmatched junction nucleotides: 8.

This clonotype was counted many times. CDR3 bases: TGCGCCAGCAGCTTGGCCAGCATGAGCTCTGGAAACACCATATATTTT. This gives the protein CASSLASMSSGNTIYF. The chain combines TRBV5-1 with TRBJ1-3; D is unclear. Germline values: CDR1 SGHRS, CDR2 YFSETQ. V lost 0 bases and J 0 bases, leaving 10 bases between the germline ends. This CDR3 is built from 16 residues.

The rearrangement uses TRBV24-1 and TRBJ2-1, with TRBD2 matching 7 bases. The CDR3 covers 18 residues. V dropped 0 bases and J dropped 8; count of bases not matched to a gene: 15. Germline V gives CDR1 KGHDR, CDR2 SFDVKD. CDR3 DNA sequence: TGTGCCACCAGTGATTTGGCGTTGTCTGGCGGGAGTGGAGATGAGCAGTTCTTC. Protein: CATSDLALSGGSGDEQFF.

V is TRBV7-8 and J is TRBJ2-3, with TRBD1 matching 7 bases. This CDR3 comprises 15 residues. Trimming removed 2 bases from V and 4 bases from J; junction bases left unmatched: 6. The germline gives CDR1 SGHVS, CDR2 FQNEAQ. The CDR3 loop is CASSLTTGFPDTQYF. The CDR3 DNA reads TGTGCCAGCAGCTTAACGACAGGGTTTCCAGATACGCAGTATTTT. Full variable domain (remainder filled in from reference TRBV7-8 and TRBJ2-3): GAGVSQSPRYKVAKRGQDVALRCDPISGHVSLFWYQQALGQGPEFLTYFQNEAQLDKSGLPSDRFFAERPEGSVSTLKIQRTQQEDSAVYLCASSLTTGFPDTQYFGPGTRLTVL.

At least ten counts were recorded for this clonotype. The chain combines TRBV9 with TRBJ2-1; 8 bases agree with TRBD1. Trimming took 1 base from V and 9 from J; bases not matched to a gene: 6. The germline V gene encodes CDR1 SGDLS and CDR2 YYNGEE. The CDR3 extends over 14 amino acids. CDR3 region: CASSVNRGALEQFF. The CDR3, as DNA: TGTGCCAGCAGCGTAAACAGGGGGGCGCTTGAGCAGTTCTTC.

This CDR3 reads CSASQGGGKLFF. The CDR3 DNA follows: TGCAGTGCTAGCCAAGGGGGTGGAAAACTGTTTTTT. The chain uses TRBV20-1 and TRBJ1-4; D is perhaps TRBD1 (6 bases). V lost 3 bases, J lost 10 bases, and 12 bases lay in between. This CDR3 contains 12 residues. In germline, CDR1 is DFQATT, CDR2 SNEGSKA (reference sequence).

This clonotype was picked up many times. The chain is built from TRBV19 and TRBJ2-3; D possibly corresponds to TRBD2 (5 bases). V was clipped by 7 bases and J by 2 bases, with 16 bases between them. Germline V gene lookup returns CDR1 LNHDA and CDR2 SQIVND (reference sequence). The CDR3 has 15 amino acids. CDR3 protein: CASMAPLANTDTQYF. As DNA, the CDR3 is TGTGCCAGTATGGCCCCGCTAGCAAACACAGATACGCAGTATTTT.

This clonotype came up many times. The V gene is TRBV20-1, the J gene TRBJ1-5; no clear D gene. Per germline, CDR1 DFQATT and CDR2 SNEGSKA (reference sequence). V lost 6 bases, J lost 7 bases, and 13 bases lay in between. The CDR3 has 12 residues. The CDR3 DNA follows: TGCAGTGCCCCGCAGAGAGGGCAGCCCCAGCATTTT. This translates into CSAPQRGQPQHF.

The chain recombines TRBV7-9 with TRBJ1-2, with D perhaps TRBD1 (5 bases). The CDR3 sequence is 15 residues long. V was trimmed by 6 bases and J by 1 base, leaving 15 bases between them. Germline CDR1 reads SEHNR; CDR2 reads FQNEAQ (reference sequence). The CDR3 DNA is TGTGCCAGCAGGGGAGGGGATCCCCTTAACTATGGCTACACCTTC. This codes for CASRGGDPLNYGYTF.

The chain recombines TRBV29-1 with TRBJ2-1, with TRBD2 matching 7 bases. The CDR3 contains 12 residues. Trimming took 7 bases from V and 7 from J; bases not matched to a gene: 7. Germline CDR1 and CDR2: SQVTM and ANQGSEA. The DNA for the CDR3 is TGCAGCGGGACTAGTGGGGGGAATGAGCAGTTCTTC. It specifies CSGTSGGNEQFF.

CDR3 sequence (DNA): TGTGCCACCCAAGGGGGCTACACTGAAGCTTTCTTT. This gives the protein CATQGGYTEAFF. This chain uses TRBV19 with TRBJ1-1, with 7 bases aligning to TRBD1. The CDR3 totals 12 residues. Germline lookup yields CDR1 LNHDA and CDR2 SQIVND (reference sequence). Germline trimming cut 10 bases from V and 3 bases from J; bases unmatched to any gene: 5.

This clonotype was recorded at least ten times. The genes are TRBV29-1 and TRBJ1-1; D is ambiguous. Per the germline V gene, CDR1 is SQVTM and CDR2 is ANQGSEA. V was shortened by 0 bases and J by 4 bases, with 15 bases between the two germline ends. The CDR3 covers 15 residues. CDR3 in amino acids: CSVEEVSLGITEAFF. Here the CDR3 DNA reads TGCAGCGTTGAAGAGGTATCTTTGGGGATCACTGAAGCTTTCTTT.

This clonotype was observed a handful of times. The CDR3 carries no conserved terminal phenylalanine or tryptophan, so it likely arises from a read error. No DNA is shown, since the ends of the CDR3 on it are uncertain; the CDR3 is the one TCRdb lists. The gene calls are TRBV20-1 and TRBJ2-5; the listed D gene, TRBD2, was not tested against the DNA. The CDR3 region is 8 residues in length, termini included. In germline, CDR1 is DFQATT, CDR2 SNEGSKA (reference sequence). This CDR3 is CSAESGTS.

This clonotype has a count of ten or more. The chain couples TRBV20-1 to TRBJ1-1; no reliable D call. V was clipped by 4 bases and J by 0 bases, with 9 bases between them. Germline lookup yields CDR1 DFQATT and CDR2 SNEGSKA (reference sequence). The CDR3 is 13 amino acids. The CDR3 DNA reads TGCAGTGCTACAGACGTCCTGAACACTGAAGCTTTCTTT. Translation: CSATDVLNTEAFF.